This T cell receptor (beta chain) was sequenced in a study of shared clonotypes between healthy human individuals. Under the authors' procedure: Filtering of immunoSEQ junctional sequences could not match full-length read filtering. The table came from immunoSEQ multiplex PCR; TCRdb's copy has only in-frame clones and leaves some out. That table is the source of V, J and clone size, and D and trimming were worked out from the DNA. This table has some 1.5 million clones, around 98% appearing once. General study points: The study found about 5% of naive CD4 clonotypes shared across a few donors.

About this clone itself: Its matching antigen is unknown.

This receptor was identified in a young man in good health. Sequencing was performed on naive CD4+ T cells sorted from blood. Stated subset: CD45RA+ positively selected.

The CDR3 sequence: CASSYPGGALEQYF. In nucleotides, the CDR3 is TGTGCCAGCAGTTACCCAGGGGGCGCTTTGGAGCAGTACTTC. V and J are TRBV6-6 and TRBJ2-7; TRBD1 matches at 8 bases. Germline V gene data show CDR1 as MNHNY and CDR2 as SVGAGI (reference sequence). The CDR3 runs 14 residues. Germline trimming cut 2 bases from V and 7 bases from J; bases unmatched to any gene: 7.